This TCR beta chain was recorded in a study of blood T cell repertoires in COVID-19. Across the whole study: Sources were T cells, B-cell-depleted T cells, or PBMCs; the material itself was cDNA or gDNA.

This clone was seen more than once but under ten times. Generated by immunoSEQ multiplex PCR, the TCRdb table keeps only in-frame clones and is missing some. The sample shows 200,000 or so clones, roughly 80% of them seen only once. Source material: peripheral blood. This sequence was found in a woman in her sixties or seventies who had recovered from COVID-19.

The CDR3 loop reads CSVARVDEQFF. The CDR3 DNA is TGCAGCGTTGCCAGGGTGGATGAGCAGTTCTTC. J is TRBJ2-1 and V is TRBV29-1; a possible D gene is TRBD1 (5 bases). Trimming took 4 bases from V and 8 from J, leaving 9 bases between them. The CDR3 covers 11 residues. The germline gives CDR1 SQVTM, CDR2 ANQGSEA.